This record covers a single TCR beta chain. The antigen is undetermined. The data stem from a study of monozygotic twins with inflammatory bowel disease. The study's findings and limits: Researchers reported no repertoire similarity difference between concordant and discordant twins, possibly from limited power.

Investigators made cDNA in eight separate reactions per sample. TCRdb reprocessed the 5' RACE reads and reports one entry per CDR3 protein, with no DNA. The sample has about 210,000 distinct CDR3 sequences, and its top ten clones hold 7.5% to 9.5%. This CDR3 contains 12 residues. Germline CDR1 MNHNY, CDR2 SVGAGI (reference sequence). The sample taken for sequencing was blood. This clonotype was obtained from a human donor with ulcerative colitis or Crohn's disease, or a healthy co-twin of an affected twin (not recorded which). J is TRBJ1-2 and V is TRBV6-6; checking the TCRdb D call of TRBD1 is not possible without DNA. This chain's CDR3 is CASSSRDDGYTF.